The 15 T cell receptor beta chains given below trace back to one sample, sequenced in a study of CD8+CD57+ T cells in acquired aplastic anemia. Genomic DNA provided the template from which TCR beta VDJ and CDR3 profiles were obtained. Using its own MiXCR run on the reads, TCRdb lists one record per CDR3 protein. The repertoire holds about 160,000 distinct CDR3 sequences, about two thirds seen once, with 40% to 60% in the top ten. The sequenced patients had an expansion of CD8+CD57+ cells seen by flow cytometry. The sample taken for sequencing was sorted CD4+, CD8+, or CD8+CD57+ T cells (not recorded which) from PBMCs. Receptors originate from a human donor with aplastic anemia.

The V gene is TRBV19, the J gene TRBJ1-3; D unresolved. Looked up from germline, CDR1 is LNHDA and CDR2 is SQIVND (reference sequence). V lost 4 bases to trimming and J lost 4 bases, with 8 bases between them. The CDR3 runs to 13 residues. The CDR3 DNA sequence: TGTGCCAGTAGTACCCTCGGGGGAAACACCATATATTTT. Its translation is CASSTLGGNTIYF.

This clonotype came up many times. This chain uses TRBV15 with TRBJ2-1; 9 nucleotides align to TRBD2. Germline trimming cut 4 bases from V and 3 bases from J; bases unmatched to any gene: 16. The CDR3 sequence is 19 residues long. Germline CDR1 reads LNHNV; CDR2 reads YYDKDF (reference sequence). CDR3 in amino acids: CATSKGNLLAGNHYNEQFF. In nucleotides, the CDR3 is TGTGCCACCAGCAAGGGCAACCTACTAGCGGGCAACCACTACAATGAGCAGTTCTTC.

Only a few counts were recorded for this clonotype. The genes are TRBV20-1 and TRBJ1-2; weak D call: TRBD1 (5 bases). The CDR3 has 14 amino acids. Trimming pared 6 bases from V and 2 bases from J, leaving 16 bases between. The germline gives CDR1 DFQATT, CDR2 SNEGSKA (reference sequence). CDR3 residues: CSAEKPGLNYGYTF. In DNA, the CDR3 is TGCAGTGCGGAGAAACCGGGACTGAACTATGGCTACACCTTC.

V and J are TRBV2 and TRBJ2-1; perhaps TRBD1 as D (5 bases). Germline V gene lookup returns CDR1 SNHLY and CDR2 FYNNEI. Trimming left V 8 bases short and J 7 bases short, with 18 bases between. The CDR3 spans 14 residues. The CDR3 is CASLLGGNRNEQFF. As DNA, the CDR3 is TGTGCCAGCTTACTGGGTGGTAACAGGAATGAGCAGTTCTTC.

CDR3 nucleotides: TGTGCCAGCGGCGGGGTAGGAGAGACCCAGTACTTC. This codes for CASGGVGETQYF. V and J are TRBV14 and TRBJ2-5; a possible D gene is TRBD2 (6 bases). Trimming removed 8 bases at V and 4 bases at J, with 11 bases between. There are 12 residues in the CDR3. In germline, CDR1 is SGHDN, CDR2 FVKESK.

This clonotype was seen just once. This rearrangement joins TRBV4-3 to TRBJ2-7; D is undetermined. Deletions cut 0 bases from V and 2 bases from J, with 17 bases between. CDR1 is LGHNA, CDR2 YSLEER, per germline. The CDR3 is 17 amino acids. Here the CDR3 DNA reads TGCGCCAGCAGCCAAGATAGATTGAAACTTGGAACCTACGAGCAGTACTTC. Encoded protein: CASSQDRLKLGTYEQYF.

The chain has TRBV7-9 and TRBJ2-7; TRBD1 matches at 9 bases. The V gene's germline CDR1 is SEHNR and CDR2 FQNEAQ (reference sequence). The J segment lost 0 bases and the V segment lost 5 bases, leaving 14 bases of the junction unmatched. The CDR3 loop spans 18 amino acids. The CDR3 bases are TGTGCCAGCAGCATTCCCCTTTGGGACAGGGAAGCCTCCTACGAGCAGTACTTC. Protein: CASSIPLWDREASYEQYF. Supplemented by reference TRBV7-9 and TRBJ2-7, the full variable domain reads DTGVSQNPRHKITKRGQNVTFRCDPISEHNRLYWYRQTLGQGPEFLTYFQNEAQLEKSRLLSDRFSAERPKGSFSTLEIQRTEQGDSAMYLCASSIPLWDREASYEQYFGPGTRLTVT.

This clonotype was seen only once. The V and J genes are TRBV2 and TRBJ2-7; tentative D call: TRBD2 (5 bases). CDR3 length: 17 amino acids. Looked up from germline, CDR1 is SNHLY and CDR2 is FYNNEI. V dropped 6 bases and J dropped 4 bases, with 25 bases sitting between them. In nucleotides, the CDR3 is TGTGCCAGCAGGCCCCCGCCCCCATTCGTCTCGGGATACGAGCAGTACTTC. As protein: CASRPPPPFVSGYEQYF.

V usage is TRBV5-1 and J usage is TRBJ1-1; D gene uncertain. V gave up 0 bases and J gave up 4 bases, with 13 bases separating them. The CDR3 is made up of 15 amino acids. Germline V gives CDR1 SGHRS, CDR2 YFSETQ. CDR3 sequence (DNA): TGCGCCAGCAGCTTGGATGGAGGGAGAGGCACTGAAGCTTTCTTT. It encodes CASSLDGGRGTEAFF.

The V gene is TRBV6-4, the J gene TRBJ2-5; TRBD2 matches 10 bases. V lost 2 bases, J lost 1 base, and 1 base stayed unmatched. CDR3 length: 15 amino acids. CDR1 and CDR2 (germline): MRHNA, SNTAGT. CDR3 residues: CASSDGLAAQETQYF. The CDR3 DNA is TGTGCCAGCAGTGACGGACTAGCGGCCCAAGAGACCCAGTACTTC.

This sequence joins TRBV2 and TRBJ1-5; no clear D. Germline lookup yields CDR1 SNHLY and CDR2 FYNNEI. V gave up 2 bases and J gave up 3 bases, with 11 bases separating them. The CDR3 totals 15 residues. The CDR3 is CASSESMLPNQPQHF. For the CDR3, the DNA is TGTGCCAGCAGTGAATCGATGCTTCCCAATCAGCCCCAGCATTTT.

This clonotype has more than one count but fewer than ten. This CDR3 is CASRMGAETDTQYF. CDR3 DNA sequence: TGCGCCAGCAGGATGGGGGCTGAGACAGATACGCAGTATTTT. The V and J genes are TRBV5-1 and TRBJ2-3; D possibly corresponds to TRBD1 (6 bases). The V gene's germline CDR1 is SGHRS and CDR2 YFSETQ. Trimming pared 5 bases from V and 3 bases from J, leaving 13 bases between. The CDR3 has 14 amino acids.

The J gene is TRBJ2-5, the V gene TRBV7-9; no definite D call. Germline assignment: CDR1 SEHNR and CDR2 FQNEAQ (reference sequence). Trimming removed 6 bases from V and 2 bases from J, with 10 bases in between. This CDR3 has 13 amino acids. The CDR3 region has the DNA TGTGCCAGCAGGGAAAGCCCTCAAGAGACCCAGTACTTC. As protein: CASRESPQETQYF.

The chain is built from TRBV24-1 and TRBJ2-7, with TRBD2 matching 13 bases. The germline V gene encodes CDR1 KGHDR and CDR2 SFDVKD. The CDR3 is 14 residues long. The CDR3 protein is CARGTSGDTYEQYV. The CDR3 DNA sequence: TGTGCTAGGGGGACTAGCGGGGATACCTACGAGCAGTACGTC.

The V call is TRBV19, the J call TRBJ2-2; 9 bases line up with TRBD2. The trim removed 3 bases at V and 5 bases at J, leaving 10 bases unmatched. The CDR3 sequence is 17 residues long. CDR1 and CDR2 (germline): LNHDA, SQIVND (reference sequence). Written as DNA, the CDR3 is TGTGCCAGTAGTATTGGAGGTACGAGCGGGGGGACCGGGGAGCTGTTTTTT. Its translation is CASSIGGTSGGTGELFF.